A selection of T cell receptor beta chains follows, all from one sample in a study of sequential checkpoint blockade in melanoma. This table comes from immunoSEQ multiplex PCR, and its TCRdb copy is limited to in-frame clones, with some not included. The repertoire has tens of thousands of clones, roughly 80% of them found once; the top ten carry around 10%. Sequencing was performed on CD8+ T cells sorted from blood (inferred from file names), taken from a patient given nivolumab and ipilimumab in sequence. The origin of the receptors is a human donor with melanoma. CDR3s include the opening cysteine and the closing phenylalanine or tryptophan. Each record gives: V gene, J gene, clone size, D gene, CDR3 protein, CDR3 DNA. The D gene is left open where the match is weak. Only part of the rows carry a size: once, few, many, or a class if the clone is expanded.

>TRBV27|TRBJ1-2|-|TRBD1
CASSLAQGARGYTF
TGTGCCAGCAGTTTAGCACAGGGGGCACGGGGCTACACCTTC
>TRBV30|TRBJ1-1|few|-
CAWSVKGRGTEAFF
TGTGCCTGGAGTGTAAAAGGGAGGGGCACTGAAGCTTTCTTT
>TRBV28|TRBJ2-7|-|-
CASSLAPARPARSYEQYF
TGTGCCAGCAGTTTAGCCCCCGCGAGGCCAGCTCGCTCCTACGAGCAGTACTTC
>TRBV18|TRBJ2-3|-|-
CASSPVASSDTQYF
TGTGCCAGCTCACCAGTGGCTAGCTCGGATACGCAGTATTTT
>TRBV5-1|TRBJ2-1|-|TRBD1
CASSLRQGTDNEQFF
TGCGCCAGCAGCCTAAGACAGGGAACAGACAATGAGCAGTTCTTC
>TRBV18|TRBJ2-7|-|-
CASSLLTSGEQYF
TGTGCCAGCTCACTTCTTACATCGGGCGAGCAGTACTTC
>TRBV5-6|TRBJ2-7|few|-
CASSSHEQYF
TGTGCCAGCAGCTCTCACGAGCAGTACTTC
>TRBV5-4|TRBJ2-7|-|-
CASSHEGAYEQYF
TGTGCCAGCAGTCACGAAGGAGCCTACGAGCAGTACTTC
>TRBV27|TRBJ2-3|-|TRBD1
CASSSQGDSTDTQYF
TGTGCCAGCAGTTCACAGGGGGATAGCACAGATACGCAGTATTTT
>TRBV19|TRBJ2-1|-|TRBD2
CASSIAAGVPAFF
TGTGCCAGTAGTATAGCCGCGGGAGTTCCCGCGTTCTTC
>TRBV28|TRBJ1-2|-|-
CASEGAHNYGYTF
TGTGCCAGCGAAGGGGCCCATAACTATGGCTACACCTTC
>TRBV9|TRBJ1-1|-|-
CASSPQNRVYDTEAFF
TGTGCCAGCAGCCCGCAGAACAGGGTATACGACACTGAAGCTTTCTTT
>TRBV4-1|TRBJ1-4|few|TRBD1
CASSQTPGTGAEKLFF
TGCGCCAGCAGCCAGACACCCGGGACAGGGGCTGAAAAACTGTTTTTT
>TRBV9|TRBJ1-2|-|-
CASSEPSDYTF
TGTGCCAGCAGCGAGCCCAGCGACTACACCTTC
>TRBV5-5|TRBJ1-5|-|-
CASSSRGQGNQPQHF
TGTGCCAGCAGCTCCAGAGGCCAAGGCAATCAGCCCCAGCATTTT
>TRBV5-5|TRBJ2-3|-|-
CASSLSLEADTQYF
TGTGCCAGCAGCTTGTCGTTAGAGGCAGATACGCAGTATTTT
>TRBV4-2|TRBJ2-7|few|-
CASSPWVEGTDYEQYF
TGTGCCAGCAGCCCCTGGGTAGAGGGGACTGACTACGAGCAGTACTTC
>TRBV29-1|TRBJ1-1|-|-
CSVGEGQATEAFF
TGCAGCGTTGGGGAGGGGCAGGCCACTGAAGCTTTCTTT
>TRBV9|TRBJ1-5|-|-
CASSDSSGFSNQPQHF
TGTGCCAGCAGCGATAGTTCAGGGTTCAGCAATCAGCCCCAGCATTTT
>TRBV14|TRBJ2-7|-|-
CASSSLASVTYEQYF
TGTGCCAGCAGCTCCCTGGCTAGCGTAACCTACGAGCAGTACTTC
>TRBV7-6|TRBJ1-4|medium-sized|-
CASSLFVGGDTNEKLFF
TGTGCCAGCAGCTTATTCGTTGGAGGGGACACTAATGAAAAACTGTTTTTT
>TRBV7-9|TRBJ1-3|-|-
CASSPPAAGSGNTIYF
TGTGCCAGCAGCCCCCCGGCAGCAGGCTCTGGAAACACCATATATTTT
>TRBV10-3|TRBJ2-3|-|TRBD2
CAISGERGSGRVHTDTQYF
TGTGCCATCAGTGGTGAGAGGGGTAGCGGGAGGGTTCACACAGATACGCAGTATTTT
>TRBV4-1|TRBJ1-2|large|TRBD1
CASSQHLRTGGENGYTF
TGCGCCAGCAGCCAACATCTCAGGACAGGGGGGGAGAATGGCTACACCTTC
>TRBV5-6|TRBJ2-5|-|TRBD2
CASRLGLAGAETQYF
TGTGCCAGCAGGCTGGGACTAGCGGGAGCGGAGACCCAGTACTTC
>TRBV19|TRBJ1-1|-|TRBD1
CASSDRGTEAFF
TGTGCCAGTAGTGACAGGGGCACTGAAGCTTTCTTT
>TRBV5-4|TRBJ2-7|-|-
CASSAYRAYEQYF
TGTGCCAGCAGCGCATACAGGGCGTACGAGCAGTACTTC
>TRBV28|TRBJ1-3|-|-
CASSYSSGNTIYF
TGTGCCAGCAGTTACTCCTCTGGAAACACCATATATTTT
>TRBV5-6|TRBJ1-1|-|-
CASSYTGSAEAFF
TGTGCCAGCAGCTATACAGGGAGCGCTGAAGCTTTCTTT
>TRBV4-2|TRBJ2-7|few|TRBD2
CASSHTNRGGRREQYF
TGTGCCAGCAGCCACACTAATCGGGGGGGCAGGCGAGAGCAGTACTTC
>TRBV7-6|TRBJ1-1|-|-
CASSLRGGSTEAFF
TGTGCCAGCAGCTTACGTGGGGGCAGTACTGAAGCTTTCTTT
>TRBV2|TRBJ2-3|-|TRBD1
CAGKDRGHTDTQYF
TGTGCCGGAAAGGACAGGGGGCATACAGATACGCAGTATTTT
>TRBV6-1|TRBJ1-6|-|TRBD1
CASSGPLRGQSDSPLHF
TGTGCCAGCAGTGGCCCCCTCAGGGGACAGTCGGATTCACCCCTCCACTTT
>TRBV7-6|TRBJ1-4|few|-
CASSLNEKLFF
TGTGCCAGCAGTCTTAATGAAAAACTGTTTTTT
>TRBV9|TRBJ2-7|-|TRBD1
CASSEGGTGGFYEQYF
TGTGCCAGCAGCGAGGGCGGGACAGGGGGCTTCTACGAGCAGTACTTC
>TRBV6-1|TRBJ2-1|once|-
CASSDGLGSGNNEQFF
TGTGCCAGCAGTGACGGACTGGGGTCGGGGAACAATGAGCAGTTCTTC